These T cell receptor beta chains were read from a single sample in a study of CD8+ T cells in alopecia areata. The repertoire was sequenced with immunoSEQ multiplex PCR; TCRdb's copy has only in-frame clones and lacks some. The sample contains roughly 100,000 clones, roughly two fifths of which appear only once. This specimen was CD8+ T cells sorted from blood, taken at week 24, from a patient treated with tofacitinib. The receptors stem from a human donor with alopecia areata. Each CDR3 is given without its conserved first and last residue. Where a row states a size, it is once, few, many or the class of an expanded clone; other rows omit it.

clone size: few
V gene: TRBV7-2
J gene: TRBJ2-3
CDR3 protein: ASSALAGPLQG

clone size: few
V gene: TRBV19
J gene: TRBJ2-1
CDR3 protein: ASSIVPGSSYNEQF

clone size: few
V gene: TRBV2
J gene: TRBJ2-1
CDR3 protein: ASSGSTGAYNEQF

clone size: .
V gene: TRBV5-1
J gene: TRBJ1-5
CDR3 protein: ASSQTGDNQPQH

clone size: .
V gene: TRBV30
J gene: TRBJ1-1
CDR3 protein: AWRRDRGKFDEAF

clone size: .
V gene: TRBV9
J gene: TRBJ2-7
CDR3 protein: ASSVVPDPGDEQY

clone size: .
V gene: TRBV9
J gene: TRBJ2-7
CDR3 protein: ASSVGRGHGYEQY

clone size: few
V gene: TRBV2
J gene: TRBJ1-2
CDR3 protein: ASTLGSGGYT

clone size: .
V gene: TRBV29-1
J gene: TRBJ2-3
CDR3 protein: SGDPGGIDTQY

clone size: .
V gene: TRBV30
J gene: TRBJ2-7
CDR3 protein: AWRDRALSYEQY

clone size: .
V gene: TRBV4-1
J gene: TRBJ1-1
CDR3 protein: ASSQGTGTGEAF

clone size: .
V gene: TRBV29-1
J gene: TRBJ1-5
CDR3 protein: SALDTDNQPQH

clone size: .
V gene: TRBV4-2
J gene: TRBJ2-7
CDR3 protein: ASSQESATFYEQY

clone size: .
V gene: TRBV27
J gene: TRBJ1-4
CDR3 protein: ASRRDRGWEKLF

clone size: .
V gene: TRBV29-1
J gene: TRBJ2-5
CDR3 protein: SVIDRDVDETQY

clone size: .
V gene: TRBV19
J gene: TRBJ2-1
CDR3 protein: ASSPSESSYNEQF

clone size: few
V gene: TRBV30
J gene: TRBJ2-2
CDR3 protein: AWSLWIAGTGELF

clone size: medium-sized
V gene: TRBV19
J gene: TRBJ1-2
CDR3 protein: ASTRDTHGYT

clone size: .
V gene: TRBV7-9
J gene: TRBJ1-1
CDR3 protein: ASSLAGTQAF

clone size: .
V gene: TRBV19
J gene: TRBJ2-1
CDR3 protein: ASSRKGAYNEQF

clone size: .
V gene: TRBV28
J gene: TRBJ2-5
CDR3 protein: ASSSRGGGWETQY

clone size: .
V gene: TRBV5-1
J gene: TRBJ2-4
CDR3 protein: ASSLAPDEAPHVPIAKNIQY